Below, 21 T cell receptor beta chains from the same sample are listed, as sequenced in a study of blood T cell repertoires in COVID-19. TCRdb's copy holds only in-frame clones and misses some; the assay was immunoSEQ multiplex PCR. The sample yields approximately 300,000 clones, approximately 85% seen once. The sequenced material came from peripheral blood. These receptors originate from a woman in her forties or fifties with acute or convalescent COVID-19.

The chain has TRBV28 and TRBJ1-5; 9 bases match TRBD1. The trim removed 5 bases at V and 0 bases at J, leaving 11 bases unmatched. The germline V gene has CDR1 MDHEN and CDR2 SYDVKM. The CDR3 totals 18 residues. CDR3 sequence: CASSPPRTGAYSNQPQHF. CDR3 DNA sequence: TGTGCCAGCAGTCCGCCGAGGACAGGGGCCTATAGCAATCAGCCCCAGCATTTT. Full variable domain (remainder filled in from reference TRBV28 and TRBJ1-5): DVKVTQSSRYLVKRTGEKVFLECVQDMDHENMFWYRQDPGLGLRLIYFSYDVKMKEKGDIPEGYSVSREKKERFSLILESASTNQTSMYLCASSPPRTGAYSNQPQHFGDGTRLSIL.

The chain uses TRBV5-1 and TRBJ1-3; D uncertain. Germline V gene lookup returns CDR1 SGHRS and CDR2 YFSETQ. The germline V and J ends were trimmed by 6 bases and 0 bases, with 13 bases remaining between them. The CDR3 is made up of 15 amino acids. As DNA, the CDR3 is TGCGCCAGCAACCTTAATGACAACTCTGGAAACACCATATATTTT. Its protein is CASNLNDNSGNTIYF. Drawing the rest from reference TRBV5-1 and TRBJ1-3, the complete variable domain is KAGVTQTPRYLIKTRGQQVTLSCSPISGHRSVSWYQQTPGQGLQFLFEYFSETQRNKGNFPGRFSGRQFSNSRSEMNVSTLELGDSALYLCASNLNDNSGNTIYFGEGSWLTVV.

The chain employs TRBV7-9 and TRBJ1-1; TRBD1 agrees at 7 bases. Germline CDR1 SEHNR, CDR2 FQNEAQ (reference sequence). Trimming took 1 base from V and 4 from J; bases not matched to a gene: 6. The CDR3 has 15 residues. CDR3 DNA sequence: TGTGCCAGCAGCTTAGTGGCAGGGGGTGCCACTGAAGCTTTCTTT. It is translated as CASSLVAGGATEAFF.

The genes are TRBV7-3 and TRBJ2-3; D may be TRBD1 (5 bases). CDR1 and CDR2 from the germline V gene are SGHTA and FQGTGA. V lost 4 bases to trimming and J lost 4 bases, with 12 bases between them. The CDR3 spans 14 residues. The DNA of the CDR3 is TGTGCCAGCAGCTCCCCTGGGGCTCCAGATACGCAGTATTTT. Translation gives CASSSPGAPDTQYF.

The CDR3 DNA sequence: TGTGCCAGCAGCAACGCGGGACTGAGGAATCAGCCCCAGCATTTT. Translating it yields CASSNAGLRNQPQHF. The chain recombines TRBV28 with TRBJ1-5; tentatively, D is TRBD1 (5 bases). The CDR3 extends over 15 amino acids. CDR1 and CDR2 from the germline V gene are MDHEN and SYDVKM. V lost 6 bases and J lost 4, with 16 bases in between.

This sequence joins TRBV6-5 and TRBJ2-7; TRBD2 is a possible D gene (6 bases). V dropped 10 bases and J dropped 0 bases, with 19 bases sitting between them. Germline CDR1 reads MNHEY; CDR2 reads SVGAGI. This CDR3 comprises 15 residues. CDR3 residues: CATKQGTYLSYEQYF. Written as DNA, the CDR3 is TGTGCCACCAAACAAGGGACTTACCTCTCCTACGAGCAGTACTTC.

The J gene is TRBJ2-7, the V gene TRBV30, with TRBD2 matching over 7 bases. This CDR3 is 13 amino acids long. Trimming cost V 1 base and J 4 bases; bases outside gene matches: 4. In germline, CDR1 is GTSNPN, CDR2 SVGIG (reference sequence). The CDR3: CAWSGLAGYEQYF. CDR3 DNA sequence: TGTGCCTGGAGTGGACTAGCAGGGTACGAGCAGTACTTC.

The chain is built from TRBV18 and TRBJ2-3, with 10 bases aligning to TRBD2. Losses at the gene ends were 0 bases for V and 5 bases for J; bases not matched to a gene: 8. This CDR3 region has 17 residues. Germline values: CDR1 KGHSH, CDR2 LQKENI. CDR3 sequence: CASSPPLAGVAGDTQYF. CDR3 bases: TGTGCCAGCTCACCACCGCTAGCGGGAGTAGCTGGAGATACGCAGTATTTT.

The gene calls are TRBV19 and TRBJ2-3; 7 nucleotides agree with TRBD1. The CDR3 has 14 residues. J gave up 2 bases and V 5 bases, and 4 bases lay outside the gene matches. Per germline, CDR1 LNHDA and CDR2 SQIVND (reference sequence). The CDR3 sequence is CASSLDRDTDTQYF. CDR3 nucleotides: TGTGCCAGTAGTCTTGACAGGGACACAGATACGCAGTATTTT.

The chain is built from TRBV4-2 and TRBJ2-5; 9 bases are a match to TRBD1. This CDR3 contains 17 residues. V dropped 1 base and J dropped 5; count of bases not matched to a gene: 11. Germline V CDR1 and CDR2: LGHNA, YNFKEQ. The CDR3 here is CASSQVGTGILVETQYF. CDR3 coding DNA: TGTGCCAGCAGCCAAGTAGGGACAGGGATACTTGTGGAGACCCAGTACTTC.

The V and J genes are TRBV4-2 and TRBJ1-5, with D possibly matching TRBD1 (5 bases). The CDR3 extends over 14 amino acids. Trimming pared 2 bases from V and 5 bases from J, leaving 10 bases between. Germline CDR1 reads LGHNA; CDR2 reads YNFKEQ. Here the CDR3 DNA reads TGTGCCAGCAGCCAAAGTCAGGGTGATCAGCCCCAGCATTTT. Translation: CASSQSQGDQPQHF.

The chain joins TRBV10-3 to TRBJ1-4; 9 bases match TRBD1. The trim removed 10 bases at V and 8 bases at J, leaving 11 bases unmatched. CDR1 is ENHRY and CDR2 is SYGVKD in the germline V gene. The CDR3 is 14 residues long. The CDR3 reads CATTPGQGREKLFF. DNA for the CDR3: TGTGCCACGACCCCGGGACAGGGTAGGGAAAAACTGTTTTTT.

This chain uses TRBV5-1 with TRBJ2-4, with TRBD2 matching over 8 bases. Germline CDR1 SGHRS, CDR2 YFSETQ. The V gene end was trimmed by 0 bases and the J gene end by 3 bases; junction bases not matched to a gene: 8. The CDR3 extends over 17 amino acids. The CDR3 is CASSLDIAGRGKNIQYF. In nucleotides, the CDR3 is TGCGCCAGCAGCTTGGATATAGCGGGGAGGGGCAAAAACATTCAGTACTTC.

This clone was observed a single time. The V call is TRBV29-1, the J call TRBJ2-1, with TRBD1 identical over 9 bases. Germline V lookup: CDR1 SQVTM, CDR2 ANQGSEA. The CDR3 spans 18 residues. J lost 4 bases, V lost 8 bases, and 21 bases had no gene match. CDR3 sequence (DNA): TGCAGCACTCCTTCCGGACAGGGGCTTGACCCTAATTACAATGAGCAGTTCTTC. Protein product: CSTPSGQGLDPNYNEQFF.

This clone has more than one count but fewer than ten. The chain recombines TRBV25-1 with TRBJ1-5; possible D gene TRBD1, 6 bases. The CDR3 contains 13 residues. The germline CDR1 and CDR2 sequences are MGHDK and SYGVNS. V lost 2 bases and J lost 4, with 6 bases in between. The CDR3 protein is CASSEQGNQPQHF. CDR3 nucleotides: TGTGCCAGCAGTGAACAGGGGAATCAGCCCCAGCATTTT.

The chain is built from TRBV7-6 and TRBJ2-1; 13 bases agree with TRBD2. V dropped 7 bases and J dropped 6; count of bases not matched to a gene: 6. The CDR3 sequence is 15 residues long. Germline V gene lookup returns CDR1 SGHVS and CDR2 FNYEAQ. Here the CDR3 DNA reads TGTGCCAGCACCACCGGGACTAGCGGGATCAATGAGCAGTTCTTC. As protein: CASTTGTSGINEQFF.

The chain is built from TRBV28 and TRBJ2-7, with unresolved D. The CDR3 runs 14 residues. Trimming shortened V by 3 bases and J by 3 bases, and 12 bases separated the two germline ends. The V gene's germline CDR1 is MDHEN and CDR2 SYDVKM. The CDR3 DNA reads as TGTGCCAGCAGTTTGACACCAGCCCTCTACGAGCAGTACTTC. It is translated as CASSLTPALYEQYF.

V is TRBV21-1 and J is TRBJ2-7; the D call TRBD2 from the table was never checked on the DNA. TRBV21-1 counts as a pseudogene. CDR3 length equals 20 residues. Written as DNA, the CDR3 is TGTGCCAGCAGCAAAGAGGAGAGCGGAACCCCCCATAACGCCACCTACGAGCAGTACTTC. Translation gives CASSKEESGTPHNATYEQYF.

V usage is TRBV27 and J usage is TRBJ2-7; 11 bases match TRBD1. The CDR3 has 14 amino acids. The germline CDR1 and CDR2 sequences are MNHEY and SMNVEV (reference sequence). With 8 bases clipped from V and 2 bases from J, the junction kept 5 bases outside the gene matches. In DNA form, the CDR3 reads TGTGCCAGCGGCTTGGGACAGGGGGCCTACGAGCAGTACTTC. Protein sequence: CASGLGQGAYEQYF.

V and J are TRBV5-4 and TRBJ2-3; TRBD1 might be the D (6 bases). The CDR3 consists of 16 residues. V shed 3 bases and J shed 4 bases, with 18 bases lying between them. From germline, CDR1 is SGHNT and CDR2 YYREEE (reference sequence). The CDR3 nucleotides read TGTGCCAGCAGCTCGGAATGGGGGCGCGGTGCAGATACGCAGTATTTT. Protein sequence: CASSSEWGRGADTQYF.

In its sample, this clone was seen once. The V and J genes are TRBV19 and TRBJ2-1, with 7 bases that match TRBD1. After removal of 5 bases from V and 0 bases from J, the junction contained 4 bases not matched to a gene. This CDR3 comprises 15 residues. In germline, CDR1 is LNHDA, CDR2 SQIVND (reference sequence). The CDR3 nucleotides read TGTGCCAGTAGTCTACAGGGGAGCTCCTACAATGAGCAGTTCTTC. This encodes CASSLQGSSYNEQFF.